This TCR beta chain was recorded in a study of post-analysis software for immune sequencing data. Study-level background: Several disease courses (relapsing-remitting, secondary progressive and progressive-relapsing) of multiple sclerosis were included.

The study, taken as a whole, reports: Patients showed TRBV5-6, TRBV5-1 and TRBV20-1 among a few TRBV segments more frequent than in controls. The F measure placed samples prepared in the same batch into strongly shared clusters. Patients with multiple sclerosis recorded significantly lower normalized Chao1 diversity than controls, the study found.

The CDR3 runs 13 residues. Germline CDR1 reads MNHNY; CDR2 reads SVGAGI (reference sequence). Unique molecular identifiers tagged the TCR beta cDNA libraries. Input amounts of roughly 0.9 to 10 million T cells were used. These gave roughly 0.5 million cDNA molecules, so each molecule approximated one T cell. One entry per CDR3 protein results from TCRdb running MiXCR on the PCR reads. The repertoire holds hundreds of thousands of distinct CDR3 sequences, with 25% to 30% as singletons. A remark on this clonotype: Its antigen remains unknown.

Material: blood. This clonotype was obtained from a girl between 10 and 17 years old with multiple sclerosis. This sequence joins TRBV6-6 and TRBJ2-5; D might be TRBD2 (5 bases). The end of the DNA is better explained by TRBJ2-7, so the J call may be wrong. The CDR3 sequence: CASSCTGLHEQYF. DNA for the CDR3: TGTGCCAGCAGTTGCACGGGGTTGCACGAGCAGTACTTC.